The 29 T cell receptor beta chains below all came from one sample that was sequenced in a study of T cell responses to AZD1222 COVID-19 vaccine. The method was immunoSEQ multiplex PCR; TCRdb's version includes in-frame clones alone and lacks a portion of them. The sample shows around 150,000 clones, and about 2.2% sits with its ten largest clones. Sequenced sample: peripheral blood. These receptors all stem from an adult in good health.

The chain uses TRBV21-1 and TRBJ2-7; the table calls TRBD1, which could not be checked here. TRBV21-1 is a pseudogene. This CDR3 spans 15 amino acids. The CDR3 region has the DNA TGTGCCAGCAGCAAAGGGCCAGGGGGCCCGCACGAGCAGTACTTC. Protein: CASSKGPGGPHEQYF.

The J gene is TRBJ1-2, the V gene TRBV27; weak D call: TRBD1 (6 bases). The germline V gene has CDR1 MNHEY and CDR2 SMNVEV (reference sequence). The CDR3 extends over 14 amino acids. V lost 11 bases and J 2 bases, leaving 18 bases between the germline ends. The CDR3 reads CALSRAGVNYGYTF. DNA of the CDR3: TGTGCCCTCAGTCGGGCAGGGGTGAACTATGGCTACACCTTC.

The chain has TRBV6-5 and TRBJ1-2, with D unresolved. Germline V lookup: CDR1 MNHEY, CDR2 SVGAGI. V was trimmed by 0 bases and J by 8 bases, leaving 13 bases between them. The CDR3 sequence is 14 residues long. The CDR3 DNA sequence: TGTGCCAGCAGTTACTCGGGAGTTTCGGGCGGCTACACCTTC. It translates to CASSYSGVSGGYTF.

The V call is TRBV11-1, the J call TRBJ2-7; tentatively, D is TRBD1 or TRBD2 (5 bases each). V shed 5 bases and J shed 0 bases, with 14 bases lying between them. Per the germline V gene, CDR1 is SGHAT and CDR2 is FQDESV (reference sequence). This CDR3 region has 15 residues. The CDR3 loop is CASSGSGTDSYEQYF. Here the CDR3 DNA reads TGTGCCAGCAGCGGATCCGGGACGGACTCCTACGAGCAGTACTTC. Full variable domain (outside the CDR3, taken from reference TRBV11-1 and TRBJ2-7): EAEVAQSPRYKITEKSQAVAFWCDPISGHATLYWYRQILGQGPELLVQFQDESVVDDSQLPKDRFSAERLKGVDSTLKIQPAELGDSAMYLCASSGSGTDSYEQYFGPGTRLTVT.

The chain uses TRBV28 and TRBJ1-5; 7 bases are shared with TRBD1. The CDR3 is made up of 14 amino acids. CDR1 and CDR2 from the germline V gene are MDHEN and SYDVKM. J lost 7 bases, V lost 6 bases, and 9 bases had no gene match. In DNA form, the CDR3 reads TGTGCCAGCAGAACACAGGGGAGGAGGCAGCCCCAGCATTTT. The encoded protein is CASRTQGRRQPQHF.

The chain is built from TRBV6-5 and TRBJ1-6; D unclear. The V and J ends lost 0 bases and 8 bases respectively, with 5 bases between them. Germline loops: CDR1 MNHEY, CDR2 SVGAGI. This CDR3 contains 13 residues. CDR3 DNA sequence: TGTGCCAGCAGTTACTCGCGGGATTCACCCCTCCACTTT. It specifies CASSYSRDSPLHF.

This chain connects TRBV6-5 to TRBJ2-5; no definite D call. The V end was cut by 9 bases, the J end by 4 bases, with 9 bases between. The length of the CDR3 is 11 residues. The V gene's germline CDR1 is MNHEY and CDR2 SVGAGI. The CDR3 loop reads CASWAGETQYF. Here the CDR3 DNA reads TGTGCCAGTTGGGCCGGAGAGACCCAGTACTTC.

This chain uses TRBV14 with TRBJ2-3; tentative D call: TRBD2 (5 bases). The germline CDR1 and CDR2 sequences are SGHDN and FVKESK. The CDR3 contains 14 residues. V gave up 4 bases and J gave up 5 bases, with 13 bases separating them. The CDR3 protein is CASSPALAGDTQYF. DNA of the CDR3: TGTGCCAGCAGCCCAGCCCTAGCAGGAGATACGCAGTATTTT.

The V call is TRBV7-6, the J call TRBJ1-6, with no clear D. This CDR3 has 17 amino acids. CDR1 is SGHVS, CDR2 FNYEAQ, per germline. With 2 bases removed from V and 0 bases from J, the gap between germline ends came to 11 bases. The CDR3 is CASSLRSGSSYNSPLHF. CDR3 bases: TGTGCCAGCAGCTTACGATCGGGGAGCTCCTATAATTCACCCCTCCACTTT.

This rearrangement joins TRBV10-3 to TRBJ1-5; D unresolved. Trimming removed 4 bases from V and 6 bases from J, with 13 bases in between. The CDR3 extends over 14 amino acids. Germline V gives CDR1 ENHRY, CDR2 SYGVKD. Here the CDR3 DNA reads TGTGCCATCAGTGTCCTTCAGGAGGCTCAGCCCCAGCATTTT. Amino acid sequence: CAISVLQEAQPQHF.

The chain is built from TRBV3-1 (or the pseudogene TRBV3-2) and TRBJ2-7, with a possible D match to TRBD2 (6 bases). There are 15 residues in the CDR3. The V gene's germline CDR1 is LGHDT and CDR2 YNNKEL (reference sequence). Trimming left V 0 bases short and J 3 bases short, with 12 bases between. The CDR3 DNA sequence: TGTGCCAGCAGCCAAGACACCGGGAGCTTCTACGAGCAGTACTTC. As protein: CASSQDTGSFYEQYF.

CDR3 amino acids: CASSSGQPTSGNTIYF. Here the CDR3 DNA reads TGTGCCAGCAGCAGCGGACAGCCGACCTCTGGAAACACCATATATTTT. The V call is TRBV7-2, the J call TRBJ1-3; D perhaps matches TRBD1 (6 bases). This CDR3 is 16 amino acids long. Trimming removed 5 bases from V and 0 bases from J, with 14 bases in between. The germline V gene encodes CDR1 SGHTA and CDR2 FQGNSA.

This chain connects TRBV25-1 to TRBJ2-1, with 9 positions matching TRBD1. V trimming: 4 bases; J trimming: 7 bases; junction bases outside the gene matches: 8. This CDR3 spans 15 amino acids. Germline V gene data show CDR1 as MGHDK and CDR2 as SYGVNS. CDR3 region: CASSGTGTGQNEQFF. CDR3 DNA sequence: TGTGCCAGCAGTGGTACCGGGACAGGGCAGAATGAGCAGTTCTTC.

The CDR3 is CASSYSNGRDPYNEQFF. CDR3 DNA sequence: TGTGCCAGCAGTTACTCGAATGGGCGGGACCCCTACAATGAGCAGTTCTTC. The V gene is TRBV6-2 or TRBV6-3, the J gene TRBJ2-1; D is perhaps TRBD2 (6 bases). Germline CDR1 is MNHEY and CDR2 is SVGEGT. The length of the CDR3 is 17 residues. V shed 0 bases and J shed 2 bases, with 14 bases lying between them.

J is TRBJ1-4 and V is TRBV19; D is unclear. Germline CDR1 and CDR2: LNHDA and SQIVND (reference sequence). The CDR3 extends over 13 amino acids. V dropped 4 bases and J dropped 2 bases, with 5 bases sitting between them. The CDR3 DNA follows: TGTGCCAGTAGTAGGATGACTAATGAAAAACTGTTTTTT. The encoded protein is CASSRMTNEKLFF. Full variable domain (outside the CDR3, taken from reference TRBV19 and TRBJ1-4): DGGITQSPKYLFRKEGQNVTLSCEQNLNHDAMYWYRQDPGQGLRLIYYSQIVNDFQKGDIAEGYSVSREKKESFPLTVTSAQKNPTAFYLCASSRMTNEKLFFGSGTQLSVL.

The J gene is TRBJ1-1, the V gene TRBV2; possible D gene TRBD1, 5 bases. Germline loops: CDR1 SNHLY, CDR2 FYNNEI. The germline V and J ends were trimmed by 5 bases and 3 bases, with 13 bases remaining between them. The CDR3 has 14 residues. CDR3 in amino acids: CASSWGRDYTEAFF. CDR3 in DNA: TGTGCCAGCAGTTGGGGCAGGGACTACACTGAAGCTTTCTTT.

This chain uses TRBV5-6 with TRBJ2-5; D possibly uses TRBD1 or TRBD2 (7 bases each). Trimming pared 0 bases from V and 4 bases from J, leaving 19 bases between. This CDR3 spans 17 amino acids. Looked up from germline, CDR1 is SGHDT and CDR2 is YYEEEE. The CDR3 DNA sequence: TGTGCCAGCAGCTTGGTGGCTGAAGGGGGCGGGAGAGAGACCCAGTACTTC. Translated, it gives CASSLVAEGGGRETQYF.

The chain employs TRBV6-1 and TRBJ1-2, with a tentative D call TRBD1 (5 bases). This CDR3 region has 14 residues. Trimming shortened V by 2 bases and J by 7 bases, and 14 bases separated the two germline ends. Germline V gene data show CDR1 as MNHNS and CDR2 as SASEGT. This CDR3 is CASSEIRGVAGYTF. CDR3 sequence (DNA): TGTGCCAGCAGTGAAATACGAGGGGTGGCTGGCTACACCTTC.

V gene TRBV6-5 combines with J gene TRBJ1-2; TRBD1 agrees at 8 bases. Germline CDR1 is MNHEY and CDR2 is SVGAGI. V dropped 7 bases and J dropped 3; count of bases not matched to a gene: 7. The CDR3 covers 14 residues. Here the CDR3 reads CASNPTGADYGYTF. CDR3 nucleotide sequence: TGTGCCAGCAACCCGACAGGGGCGGACTATGGCTACACCTTC.

This chain connects TRBV2 to TRBJ2-5; TRBD2 matches at 8 bases. The germline gives CDR1 SNHLY, CDR2 FYNNEI. This CDR3 is 12 amino acids long. The J segment lost 7 bases and the V segment lost 11 bases, leaving 9 bases of the junction unmatched. This chain's CDR3 is CAVLAADGTQYF. The CDR3 DNA reads as TGTGCCGTACTAGCGGCGGACGGGACCCAGTACTTC.

The gene calls are TRBV28 and TRBJ2-4; tentatively, D is TRBD1 or TRBD2 (6 bases each). The CDR3 runs 15 residues. Germline lookup yields CDR1 MDHEN and CDR2 SYDVKM. Between the trimmed V and J ends, which lost 3 bases and 7 bases, there was a span of 16 bases. CDR3 DNA sequence: TGTGCCAGCAGTTTTGGTGGGGGGCCGGGTAACATTCAGTACTTC. It is translated as CASSFGGGPGNIQYF.

The chain has TRBV30 and TRBJ1-1; the D gene is possibly TRBD1 (5 bases). V was clipped by 0 bases and J by 0 bases, with 11 bases between them. Germline V gene sequence: CDR1 GTSNPN, CDR2 SVGIG (reference sequence). The CDR3 covers 15 residues. CDR3 sequence: CAWSVGRLMNTEAFF. CDR3 DNA: TGTGCCTGGAGTGTGGGGCGGCTTATGAACACTGAAGCTTTCTTT.

This chain uses TRBV7-9 with TRBJ2-1; D possibly corresponds to TRBD1 (7 bases). V lost 7 bases, J lost 8 bases, and 24 bases lay in between. CDR1 and CDR2 from the germline V gene are SEHNR and FQNEAQ (reference sequence). The CDR3 loop spans 16 amino acids. The CDR3 sequence is CASILGGDWRGHEQFF. The CDR3 DNA sequence: TGTGCCAGCATCCTTGGTGGGGATTGGAGGGGGCATGAGCAGTTCTTC.

This chain links TRBV5-1 with TRBJ2-7; D not resolved. Germline V gene sequence: CDR1 SGHRS, CDR2 YFSETQ. V lost 4 bases and J lost 0, with 11 bases in between. The length of the CDR3 is 14 residues. This chain's CDR3 is CASSAGIYSYEQYF. In DNA form, the CDR3 reads TGCGCCAGCAGCGCAGGAATCTACTCCTACGAGCAGTACTTC.

V is TRBV11-2 and J is TRBJ1-2; D not certain. V dropped 5 bases and J dropped 4 bases, with 14 bases sitting between them. CDR3 length equals 14 residues. Germline V CDR1 and CDR2: SGHAT, FQNNGV. CDR3 DNA sequence: TGTGCCAGCAGCCGAGGGCGGGGAGGCTATGGCTACACCTTC. This encodes CASSRGRGGYGYTF.

This sequence joins TRBV19 and TRBJ1-1, with D hard to call. CDR3 length equals 14 residues. CDR1 is LNHDA, CDR2 SQIVND, per germline (reference sequence). Trimming shortened V by 3 bases and J by 8 bases, and 16 bases separated the two germline ends. The CDR3 bases are TGTGCCAGTAGTATGGCTCCGGATGTAAGCGAAGCTTTCTTT. Encoded protein: CASSMAPDVSEAFF.

V is TRBV19 and J is TRBJ2-3; D gene uncertain. V was trimmed by 3 bases and J by 0 bases, leaving 16 bases between them. Germline CDR1 and CDR2: LNHDA and SQIVND (reference sequence). CDR3 length: 17 residues. The chain's CDR3 is CASSMLGWGSSTDTQYF. The DNA for the CDR3 is TGTGCCAGTAGTATGTTAGGCTGGGGTTCCAGCACAGATACGCAGTATTTT.

V gene TRBV5-1 combines with J gene TRBJ2-3; TRBD2 agrees at 12 bases. The V and J ends lost 4 bases and 4 bases, in that order; junction bases with no gene match: 1. CDR3 size: 14 residues. From germline, CDR1 is SGHRS and CDR2 YFSETQ. The CDR3 reads CASSPSGGADTQYF. The CDR3 DNA reads TGCGCCAGCAGCCCTAGCGGGGGGGCAGATACGCAGTATTTT.

The rearrangement joins TRBV27 to TRBJ2-7; 10 nucleotides line up with TRBD1. Per the germline V gene, CDR1 is MNHEY and CDR2 is SMNVEV (reference sequence). The CDR3 is 14 residues long. V dropped 5 bases and J dropped 5; count of bases not matched to a gene: 6. Written as DNA, the CDR3 is TGTGCCAGCAGTACGGGACAGGGGTTGCACGAGCAGTACTTC. Protein product: CASSTGQGLHEQYF.